This T cell receptor (beta chain) was captured by sequencing in a study of OX40 agonist ivuxolimab in advanced cancers. This clone has a handful of counts. Antigen specificity is unknown. Blood got drawn at baseline, again on cycle 4 day 1, and then on cycle 7 day 1. Sequencing was performed with immunoSEQ multiplex PCR; in TCRdb, only in-frame clones are kept and a portion is missing. The table lists 59,000 or so clones, approximately 86% of them singletons, with 3.5% to 4.5% in the top ten. Regarding the study as a whole: Fewer expanded clones were found on average in CD4+ than in CD8+ T cells. Within 6 weeks, CD4+ and CD8+ blood T cells expanded clonally at 0.1 to 3.0 mg/kg.

The CDR3 runs 12 residues. Trimming left V 8 bases short and J 2 bases short, with 10 bases between. The V gene's germline CDR1 is SEHNR and CDR2 FQNEAQ (reference sequence). Specimen: CD4+ or CD8+ T cells sorted from blood, collected in a trial of the OX40 agonist ivuxolimab. The J gene is TRBJ2-7, the V gene TRBV7-9; D call uncertain. The TCR originated in an adult with an advanced solid tumor such as melanoma, head and neck, liver or kidney cancer. The chain's CDR3 is CASAPLPYEQYF. In nucleotides, the CDR3 is TGTGCCAGCGCCCCCCTCCCCTACGAGCAGTACTTC. The full variable domain, completed using reference TRBV7-9 and TRBJ2-7, is DTGVSQNPRHKITKRGQNVTFRCDPISEHNRLYWYRQTLGQGPEFLTYFQNEAQLEKSRLLSDRFSAERPKGSFSTLEIQRTEQGDSAMYLCASAPLPYEQYFGPGTRLTVT.